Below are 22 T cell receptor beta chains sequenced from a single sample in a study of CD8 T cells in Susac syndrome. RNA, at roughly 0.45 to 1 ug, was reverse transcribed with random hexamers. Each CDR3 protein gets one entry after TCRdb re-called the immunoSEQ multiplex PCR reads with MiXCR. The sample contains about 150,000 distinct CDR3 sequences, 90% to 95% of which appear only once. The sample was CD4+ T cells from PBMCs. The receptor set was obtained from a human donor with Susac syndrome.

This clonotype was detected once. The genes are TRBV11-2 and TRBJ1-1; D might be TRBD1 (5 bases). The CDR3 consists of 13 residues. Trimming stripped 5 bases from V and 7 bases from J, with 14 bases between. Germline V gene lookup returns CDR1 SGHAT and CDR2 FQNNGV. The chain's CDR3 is CASSLLGGGEAFF. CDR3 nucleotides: TGTGCCAGCAGCCTCCTCGGGGGAGGTGAAGCTTTCTTT.

The CDR3 here is CASSSPGQTNIQYF. Written as DNA, the CDR3 is TGTGCCAGCAGTTCACCGGGACAGACGAACATTCAGTACTTC. The V call is TRBV6-5, the J call TRBJ2-4; 7 bases align to TRBD1. J gave up 7 bases and V 4 bases, and 7 bases lay outside the gene matches. The CDR3 sequence is 14 residues long. Germline lookup yields CDR1 MNHEY and CDR2 SVGAGI.

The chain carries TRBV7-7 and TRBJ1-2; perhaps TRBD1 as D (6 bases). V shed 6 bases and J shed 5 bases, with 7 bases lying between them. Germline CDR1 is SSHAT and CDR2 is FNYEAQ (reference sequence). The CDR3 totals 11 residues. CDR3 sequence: CASSTGYGYTF. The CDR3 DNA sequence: TGTGCCAGCAGTACAGGGTATGGCTACACCTTC.

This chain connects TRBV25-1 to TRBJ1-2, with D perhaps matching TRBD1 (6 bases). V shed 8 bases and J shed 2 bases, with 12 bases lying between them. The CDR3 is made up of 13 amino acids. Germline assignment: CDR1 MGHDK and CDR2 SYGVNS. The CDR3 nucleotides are TGTGCCAGCTCGACAGGCCGGAACTATGGCTACACCTTC. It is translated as CASSTGRNYGYTF.

CDR3 residues: CASRDRGMNTGELFF. The CDR3 DNA is TGTGCCAGCAGAGACAGGGGGATGAACACCGGGGAGCTGTTTTTT. This chain links TRBV3-1 with TRBJ2-2; 9 bases fit TRBD1. This CDR3 has 15 residues. CDR1 and CDR2 (germline): LGHDT, YNNKEL (reference sequence). Trimming removed 6 bases from V and 1 base from J; junction bases left unmatched: 3.

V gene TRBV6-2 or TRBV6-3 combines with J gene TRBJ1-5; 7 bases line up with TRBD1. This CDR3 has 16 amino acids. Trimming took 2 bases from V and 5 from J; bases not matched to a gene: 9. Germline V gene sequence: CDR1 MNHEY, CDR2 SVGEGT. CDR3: CASSYNRGGPYQPQHF. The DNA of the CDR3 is TGTGCCAGCAGTTACAACAGGGGAGGGCCATATCAGCCCCAGCATTTT.

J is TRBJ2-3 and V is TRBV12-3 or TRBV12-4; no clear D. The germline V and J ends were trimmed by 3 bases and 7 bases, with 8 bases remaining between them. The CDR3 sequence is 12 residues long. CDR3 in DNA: TGTGCCAGCAGTTTGCGTGGAAATACGCAGTATTTT. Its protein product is CASSLRGNTQYF.

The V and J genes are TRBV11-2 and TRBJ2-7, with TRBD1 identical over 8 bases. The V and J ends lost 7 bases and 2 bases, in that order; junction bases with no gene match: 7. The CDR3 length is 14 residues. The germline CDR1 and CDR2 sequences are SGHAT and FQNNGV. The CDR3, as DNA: TGTGCCAGCACCAGGACAGGGCTGACCTACGAGCAGTACTTC. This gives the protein CASTRTGLTYEQYF.

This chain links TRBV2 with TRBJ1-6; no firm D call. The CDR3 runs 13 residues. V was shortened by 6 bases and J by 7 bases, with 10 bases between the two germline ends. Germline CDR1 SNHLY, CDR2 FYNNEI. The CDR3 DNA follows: TGTGCCAGCAGACCTGACGGAAATTCACCCCTCCACTTT. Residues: CASRPDGNSPLHF.

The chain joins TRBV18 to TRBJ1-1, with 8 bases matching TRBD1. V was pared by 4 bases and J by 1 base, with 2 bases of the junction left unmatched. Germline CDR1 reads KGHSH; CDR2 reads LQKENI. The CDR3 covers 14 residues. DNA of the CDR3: TGTGCCAGCTCACAAGACAGGGGGAACACTGAAGCTTTCTTT. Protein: CASSQDRGNTEAFF.

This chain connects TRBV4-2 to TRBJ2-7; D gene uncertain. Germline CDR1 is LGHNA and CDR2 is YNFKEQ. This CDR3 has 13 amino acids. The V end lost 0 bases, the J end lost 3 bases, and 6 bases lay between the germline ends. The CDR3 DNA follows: TGTGCCAGCAGCCAAGATGGGATCTACGAGCAGTACTTC. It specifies CASSQDGIYEQYF.

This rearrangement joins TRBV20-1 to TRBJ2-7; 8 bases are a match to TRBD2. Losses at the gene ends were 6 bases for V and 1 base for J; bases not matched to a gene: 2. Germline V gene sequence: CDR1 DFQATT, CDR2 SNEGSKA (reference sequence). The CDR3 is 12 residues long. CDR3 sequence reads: CSASSGSYEQYF. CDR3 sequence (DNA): TGCAGTGCGTCTAGCGGGTCCTACGAGCAGTACTTC.

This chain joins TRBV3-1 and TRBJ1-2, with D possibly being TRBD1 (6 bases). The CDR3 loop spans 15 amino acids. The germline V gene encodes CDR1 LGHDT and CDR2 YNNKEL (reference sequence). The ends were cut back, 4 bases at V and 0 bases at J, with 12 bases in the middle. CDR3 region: CASSPTRDTNYGYTF. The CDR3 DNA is TGTGCCAGCAGCCCTACCCGGGACACTAACTATGGCTACACCTTC.

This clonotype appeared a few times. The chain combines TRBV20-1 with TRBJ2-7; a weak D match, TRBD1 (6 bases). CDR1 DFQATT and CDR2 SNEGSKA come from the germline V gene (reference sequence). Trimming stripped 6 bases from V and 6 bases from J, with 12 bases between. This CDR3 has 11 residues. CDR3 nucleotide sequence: TGCAGTGCCGGTACAGGGTCCGAGCAGTACTTC. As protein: CSAGTGSEQYF.

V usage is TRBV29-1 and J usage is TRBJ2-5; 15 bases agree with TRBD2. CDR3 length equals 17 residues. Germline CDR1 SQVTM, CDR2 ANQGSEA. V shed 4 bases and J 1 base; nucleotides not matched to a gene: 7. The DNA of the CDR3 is TGCAGCGTTGGGACTAGCGGGGGGGCCTGGGGCCAAGAGACCCAGTACTTC. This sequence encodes CSVGTSGGAWGQETQYF.

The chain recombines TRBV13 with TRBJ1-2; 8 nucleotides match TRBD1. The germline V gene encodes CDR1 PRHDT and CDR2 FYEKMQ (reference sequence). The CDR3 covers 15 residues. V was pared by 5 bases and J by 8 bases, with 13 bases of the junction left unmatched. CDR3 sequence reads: CASSMLGQGLWGYTF. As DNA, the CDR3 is TGTGCCAGCAGCATGTTAGGACAGGGTCTGTGGGGCTACACCTTC.

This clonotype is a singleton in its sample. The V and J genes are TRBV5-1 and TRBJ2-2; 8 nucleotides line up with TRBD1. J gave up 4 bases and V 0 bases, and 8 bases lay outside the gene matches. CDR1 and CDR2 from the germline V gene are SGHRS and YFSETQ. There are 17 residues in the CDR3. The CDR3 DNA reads TGCGCCAGCAGCTTGGCCAGACGGGACAGGCGCACCGGGGAGCTGTTTTTT. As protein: CASSLARRDRRTGELFF.

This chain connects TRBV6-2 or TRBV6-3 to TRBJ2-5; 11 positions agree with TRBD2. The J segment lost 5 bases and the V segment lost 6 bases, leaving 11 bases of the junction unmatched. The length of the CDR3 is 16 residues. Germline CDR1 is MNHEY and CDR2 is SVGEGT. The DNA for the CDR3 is TGTGCCAGCAGGCCGGCGGGACTAGCGGAGGGGGAGACCCAGTACTTC. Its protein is CASRPAGLAEGETQYF.

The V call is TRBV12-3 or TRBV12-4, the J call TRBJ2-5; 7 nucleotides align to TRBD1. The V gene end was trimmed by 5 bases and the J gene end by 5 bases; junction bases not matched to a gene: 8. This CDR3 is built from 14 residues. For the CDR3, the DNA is TGTGCCAGCAGTAAACGACAGGGAGAGGAGACCCAGTACTTC. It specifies CASSKRQGEETQYF.

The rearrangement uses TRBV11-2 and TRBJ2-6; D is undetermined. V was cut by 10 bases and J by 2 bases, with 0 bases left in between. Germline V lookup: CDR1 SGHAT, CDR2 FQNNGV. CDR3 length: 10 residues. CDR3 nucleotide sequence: TGTGCCACTGGGGCCAACGTCCTGACTTTC. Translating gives CATGANVLTF.

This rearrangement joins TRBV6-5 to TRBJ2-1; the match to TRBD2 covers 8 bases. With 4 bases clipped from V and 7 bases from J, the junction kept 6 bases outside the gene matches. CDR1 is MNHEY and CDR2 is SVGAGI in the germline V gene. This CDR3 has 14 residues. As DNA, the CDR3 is TGTGCCAGCAGTTTTAGCGGGGCGAGGAATGAGCAGTTCTTC. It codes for CASSFSGARNEQFF.

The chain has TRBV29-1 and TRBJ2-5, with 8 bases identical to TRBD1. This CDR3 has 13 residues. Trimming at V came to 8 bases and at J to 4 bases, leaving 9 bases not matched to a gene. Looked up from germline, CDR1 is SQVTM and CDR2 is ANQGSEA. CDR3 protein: CSFQSRGRETQYF. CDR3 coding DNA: TGCAGCTTCCAAAGCAGGGGGCGAGAGACCCAGTACTTC.